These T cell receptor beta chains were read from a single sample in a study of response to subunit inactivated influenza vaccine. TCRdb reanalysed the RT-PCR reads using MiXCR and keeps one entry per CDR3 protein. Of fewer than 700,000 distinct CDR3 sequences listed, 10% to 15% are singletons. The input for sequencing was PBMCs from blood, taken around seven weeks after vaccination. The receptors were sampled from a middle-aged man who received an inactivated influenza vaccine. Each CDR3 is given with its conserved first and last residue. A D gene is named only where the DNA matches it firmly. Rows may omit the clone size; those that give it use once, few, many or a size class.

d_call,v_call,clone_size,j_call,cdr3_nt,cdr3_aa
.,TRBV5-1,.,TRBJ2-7,TGCGCCAGCAGACAACCAGGGGAGCCCTACGAGCAGTACTTC,CASRQPGEPYEQYF
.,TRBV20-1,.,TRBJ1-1,TGCAGTGCTAGAAAAAGTGAAGCTTTCTTT,CSARKSEAFF
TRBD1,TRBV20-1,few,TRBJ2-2,TGCAGTGCTCCGGACAGGAGGAACACCGGGGAGCTGTTTTTT,CSAPDRRNTGELFF
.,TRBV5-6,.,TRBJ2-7,TGTGCCAGCAGCTATCGTGACACCTCAGCCATCTACGAGCAGTACTTC,CASSYRDTSAIYEQYF
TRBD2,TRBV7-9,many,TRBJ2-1,TGTGCCAGCTCCTTGGGAGGGAGCAATGAGCAGTTCTTC,CASSLGGSNEQFF
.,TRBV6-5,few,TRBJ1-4,TGTGCCAGCAGTGGGAAGAATGAAAAACTGTTTTTT,CASSGKNEKLFF
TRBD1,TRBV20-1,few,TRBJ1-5,TGCAGTGCTAGAGATCCGGCAGGGGGCCAGCCCCAGCATTTT,CSARDPAGGQPQHF
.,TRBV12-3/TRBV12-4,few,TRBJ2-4,TGTGCCAGCAGTTTTGGTAGCGGCCCAAACATTCAGTACTTC,CASSFGSGPNIQYF
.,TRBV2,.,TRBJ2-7,TGTGCCAGCAGTGAACCGGGGGCGGCTAGGTACGAGCAGTACTTC,CASSEPGAARYEQYF
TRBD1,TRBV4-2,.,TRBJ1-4,TGTGCCAGCAGCCCCCGGGACAGGCAAAATGAAAAACTGTTTTTT,CASSPRDRQNEKLFF
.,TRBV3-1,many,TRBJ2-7,TGTGCCAGCAGCCTCCGTCAAGGGGTCTCCTACGAGCAGTACTTC,CASSLRQGVSYEQYF
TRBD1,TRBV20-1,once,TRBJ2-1,TGCGGTGCTAGGGGGCAGGGGATTTACAATGAGCAGTTCTTC,CGARGQGIYNEQFF
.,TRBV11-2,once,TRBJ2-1,TGTGCCAGCAGCTTAGGAGAGGGTGAGATGCAGTTCTTC,CASSLGEGEMQFF
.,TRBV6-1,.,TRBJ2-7,TGTGCCAGCAGCTCCACAGGGAGGTCATCCTACGAGCAGTACTTC,CASSSTGRSSYEQYF
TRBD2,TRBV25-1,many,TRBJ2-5,TGTGCCAGCAGTGATTGGGGGGGAGGAGAGACCCAGTACTTC,CASSDWGGGETQYF
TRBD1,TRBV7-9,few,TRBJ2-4,TGTGCCAGCAGCGACAACAGGGGGATAAACATTCAGTACTTC,CASSDNRGINIQYF
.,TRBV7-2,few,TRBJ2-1,TGTGCCCTGACCCAGGGGTCCTCCTACAATGAGCAGTTCTTC,CALTQGSSYNEQFF
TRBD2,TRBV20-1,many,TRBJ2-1,TGCAGTGCTAGAGGTCTAGCGGGGAACAATGAGCAGTTCTTC,CSARGLAGNNEQFF
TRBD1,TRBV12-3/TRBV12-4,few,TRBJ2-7,TGTGCCAGCAGTTTTTTCTTCGGGACAGGGGTTTACGAGCAGTACTTC,CASSFFFGTGVYEQYF
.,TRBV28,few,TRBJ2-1,TGTGCCAGCAAACCACAAACGAGCTACAATGAGCAGTTCTTC,CASKPQTSYNEQFF
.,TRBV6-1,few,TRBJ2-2,TGTGCCAGCAGAAAATCTGAGACCGGGGAGCTGTTTTTT,CASRKSETGELFF
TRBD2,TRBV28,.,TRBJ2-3,TGTGCCAGCAGACTGACTAGCGGGCCCTTGGAGGGAACGCAGTATTTT,CASRLTSGPLEGTQYF
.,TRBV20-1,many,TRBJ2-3,TGCAGTGCGAAAACCGTGACAGATACGCAGTATTTT,CSAKTVTDTQYF
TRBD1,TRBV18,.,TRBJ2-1,TGTGCCAGCTCACCACCGATGGGACAGGGTGCGTTCTTC,CASSPPMGQGAFF
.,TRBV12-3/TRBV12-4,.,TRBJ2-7,TGTGCCAGCAGCATCACACGAAACTACGAGCAGTACTTC,CASSITRNYEQYF
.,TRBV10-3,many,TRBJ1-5,TGTGCCATCAGTTCCGATTTGGGGAGCGGACAGCCCCAGCATTTT,CAISSDLGSGQPQHF
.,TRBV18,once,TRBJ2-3,TGTGCCAGCTCACGGCGGGTCCTGACCACAGATACGCAGTATTTT,CASSRRVLTTDTQYF
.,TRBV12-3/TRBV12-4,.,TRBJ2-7,TGTGCCAGCAGTTTTGGGGGGCCCGAGCAGTACTTC,CASSFGGPEQYF
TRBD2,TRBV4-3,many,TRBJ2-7,TGCGCCAGCAGCCAGGTACTTAGCGGGGGCTCCTACGAGCAGTACTTC,CASSQVLSGGSYEQYF
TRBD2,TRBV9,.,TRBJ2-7,TGTGCCAGCAGCGTAGATCCGGGAGGGTCCTACGAGCAGTACTTC,CASSVDPGGSYEQYF
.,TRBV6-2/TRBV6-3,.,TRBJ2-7,TGTGCCAGCAGGGACAGCTTCTCCTACGAGCAGTACTTC,CASRDSFSYEQYF